Each of the 3 T cell receptor beta chains below was sequenced from the same sample in a study of cytomegalovirus exposure and HLA in healthy donors. This PCR relied on a set of 60 Vbeta primers and 13 Jbeta primers. Assay: immunoSEQ multiplex PCR; the TCRdb copy retains only in-frame clones and omits some. The sample carries about 120,000 clones, roughly 79% recorded once. Sequencing used PBMCs. Receptor source: a woman between 40 and 55 years old in good health and CMV-seronegative.

The V call is TRBV7-2, the J call TRBJ1-5; 11 bases fit TRBD1. After removal of 0 bases from V and 7 bases from J, the junction contained 5 bases not matched to a gene. CDR1 and CDR2 from the germline V gene are SGHTA and FQGNSA. This CDR3 contains 16 residues. The CDR3 here is CASSLAGQGVEQPQHF. The CDR3 nucleotides are TGTGCCAGCAGCTTAGCGGGACAGGGGGTGGAACAGCCCCAGCATTTT.

V usage is TRBV7-3 and J usage is TRBJ2-5; 8 nucleotides align to TRBD1. Germline values: CDR1 SGHTA, CDR2 FQGTGA. This CDR3 has 14 amino acids. The junction had 5 bases not matched to a gene; V was cut back by 5 bases and J by 3 bases. The DNA of the CDR3 is TGTGCCAGCAGCCGGACAGGGTTAAAAGAGACCCAGTACTTC. As protein: CASSRTGLKETQYF.

This clone was seen a few times. CDR3 nucleotides: TGCAGCGTTGCCGGGACAGTCTATGGCTACACCTTC. Protein: CSVAGTVYGYTF. The chain has TRBV29-1 and TRBJ1-2; TRBD1 matches at 7 bases. V was pared by 4 bases and J by 4 bases, with 3 bases of the junction left unmatched. Per germline, CDR1 SQVTM and CDR2 ANQGSEA. The CDR3 covers 12 residues. Drawing the rest from reference TRBV29-1 and TRBJ1-2, the complete variable domain is SAVISQKPSRDICQRGTSLTIQCQVDSQVTMMFWYRQQPGQSLTLIATANQGSEATYESGFVIDKFPISRPNLTFSTLTVSNMSPEDSSIYLCSVAGTVYGYTFGSGTRLTVV.